These T cell receptor beta chains were read from a single sample in a study of blood T cells in healthy people across ages. TCRdb re-called the 5' RACE reads through MiXCR, storing one row per CDR3 protein. This table holds 1.5 million to 2 million distinct CDR3 sequences, roughly 28% found once. Sequenced sample: blood. All receptors derive from a woman younger than 45 in good health. CDR3s leave out the opening cysteine and the closing phenylalanine or tryptophan.

v_call,j_call,cdr3_aa
TRBV14,TRBJ1-2,ASSQIGAFGYT
TRBV10-3,TRBJ2-5,AISDSSATRQETQY
TRBV2,TRBJ1-2,ASSGYGFYGYT
TRBV29-1,TRBJ2-1,SVASGSLNEQF
TRBV29-1,TRBJ2-2,SVRGIDTGELF
TRBV3-1,TRBJ2-1,ASSKRGLPYNEQF
TRBV12-3/TRBV12-4,TRBJ1-1,ASKLGKMNTEAF
TRBV6-6,TRBJ2-3,AGMKASTDTQY
TRBV5-1,TRBJ2-3,ASSLATRSTDTQY
TRBV20-1,TRBJ1-5,SARNRGNQPQH
TRBV19,TRBJ2-3,ASSAMGPSTDTQY
TRBV29-1,TRBJ2-3,SVDGQIGTDTQY
TRBV6-5,TRBJ2-1,ASSSSFREQF
TRBV10-3,TRBJ2-5,AISESGHGETQY
TRBV6-5,TRBJ2-5,ASSKSTNLYQETQY
TRBV12-3/TRBV12-4,TRBJ1-1,ASTVRSNTEAF
TRBV6-6,TRBJ1-1,ASRIRGQGSNTEAF
TRBV20-1,TRBJ2-1,SASLDSFDNEQF
TRBV12-3/TRBV12-4,TRBJ1-2,ASSLTGTGTRGYT
TRBV4-3,TRBJ2-7,ASSHQAASGRRSYEQY
TRBV10-1,TRBJ1-5,ASKGRDRGGYQPQH
TRBV11-2,TRBJ2-4,ASSFKDRVAKNIQY
TRBV5-1,TRBJ2-5,ASSFDSETQY
TRBV6-1,TRBJ2-7,ASTKREGLSEQY
TRBV6-6,TRBJ2-1,ASSYTDREDEQF
TRBV7-9,TRBJ2-3,ASSPRAAGALLGTQY
TRBV5-1,TRBJ2-3,ASRPRTGSADTQY
TRBV7-2,TRBJ1-6,ASSLDRGSLH
TRBV5-6,TRBJ1-2,ASSSVTGSYGYT
TRBV5-1,TRBJ2-7,ASSSAEWGTYEQY